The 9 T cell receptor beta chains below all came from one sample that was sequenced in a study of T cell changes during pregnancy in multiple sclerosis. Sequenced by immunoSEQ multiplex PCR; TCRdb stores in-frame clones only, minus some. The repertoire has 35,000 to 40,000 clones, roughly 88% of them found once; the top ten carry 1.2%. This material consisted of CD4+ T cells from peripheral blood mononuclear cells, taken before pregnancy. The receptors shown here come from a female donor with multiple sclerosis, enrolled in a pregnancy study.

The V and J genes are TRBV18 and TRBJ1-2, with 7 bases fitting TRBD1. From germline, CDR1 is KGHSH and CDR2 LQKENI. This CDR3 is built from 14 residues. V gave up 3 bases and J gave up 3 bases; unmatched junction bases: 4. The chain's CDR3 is CASSPEGADYGYTF. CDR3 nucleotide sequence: TGTGCCAGCTCACCTGAGGGGGCGGACTATGGCTACACCTTC. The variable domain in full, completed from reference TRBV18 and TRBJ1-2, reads NAGVMQNPRHLVRRRGQEARLRCSPMKGHSHVYWYRQLPEEGLKFMVYLQKENIIDESGMPKERFSAEFPKEGPSILRIQQVVRGDSAAYFCASSPEGADYGYTFGSGTRLTVV.

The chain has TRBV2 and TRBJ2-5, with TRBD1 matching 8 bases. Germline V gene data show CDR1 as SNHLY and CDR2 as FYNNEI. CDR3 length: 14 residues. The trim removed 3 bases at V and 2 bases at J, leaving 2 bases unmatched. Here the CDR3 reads CASSDNRGQETQYF. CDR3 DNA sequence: TGTGCCAGCAGTGACAACAGGGGGCAAGAGACCCAGTACTTC.

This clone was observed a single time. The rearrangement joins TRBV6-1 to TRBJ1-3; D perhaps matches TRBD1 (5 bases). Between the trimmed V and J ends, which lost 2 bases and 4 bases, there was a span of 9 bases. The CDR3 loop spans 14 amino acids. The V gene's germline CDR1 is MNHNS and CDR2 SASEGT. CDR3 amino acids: CASSEPGNGNTIYF. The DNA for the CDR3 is TGTGCCAGCAGTGAACCAGGGAACGGAAACACCATATATTTT.

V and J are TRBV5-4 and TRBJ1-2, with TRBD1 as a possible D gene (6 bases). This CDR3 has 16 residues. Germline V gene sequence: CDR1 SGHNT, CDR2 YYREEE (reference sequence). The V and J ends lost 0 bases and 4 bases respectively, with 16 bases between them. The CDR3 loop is CASSLEGARGIYGYTF. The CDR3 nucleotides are TGTGCCAGCAGCTTGGAAGGGGCGAGGGGGATCTATGGCTACACCTTC.

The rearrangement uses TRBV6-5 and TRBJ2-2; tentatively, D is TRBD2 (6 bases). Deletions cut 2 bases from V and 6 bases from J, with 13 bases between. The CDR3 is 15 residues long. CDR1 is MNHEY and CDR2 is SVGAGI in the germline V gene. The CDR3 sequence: CASSYTGEPAGELFF. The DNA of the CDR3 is TGTGCCAGCAGTTACACGGGGGAGCCGGCCGGGGAGCTGTTTTTT.

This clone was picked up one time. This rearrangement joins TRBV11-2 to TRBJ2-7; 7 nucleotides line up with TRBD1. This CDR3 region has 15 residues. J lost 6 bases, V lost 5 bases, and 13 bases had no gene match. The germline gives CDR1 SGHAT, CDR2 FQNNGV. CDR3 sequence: CASSPGQTFTIEQYF. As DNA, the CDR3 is TGTGCCAGCAGCCCGGGACAGACCTTTACGATCGAGCAGTACTTC.

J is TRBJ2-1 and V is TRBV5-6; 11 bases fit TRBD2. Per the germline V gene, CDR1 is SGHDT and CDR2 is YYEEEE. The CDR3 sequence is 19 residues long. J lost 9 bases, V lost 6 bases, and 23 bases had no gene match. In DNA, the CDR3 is TGTGCCAGCAACCCGTTGCGCGCAGGGGGCAATAGCGGGAGGGGTGAGCAGTTCTTC. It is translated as CASNPLRAGGNSGRGEQFF. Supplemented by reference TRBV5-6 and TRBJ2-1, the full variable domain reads DAGVTQSPTHLIKTRGQQVTLRCSPKSGHDTVSWYQQALGQGPQFIFQYYEEEERQRGNFPDRFSGHQFPNYSSELNVNALLLGDSALYLCASNPLRAGGNSGRGEQFFGPGTRLTVL.

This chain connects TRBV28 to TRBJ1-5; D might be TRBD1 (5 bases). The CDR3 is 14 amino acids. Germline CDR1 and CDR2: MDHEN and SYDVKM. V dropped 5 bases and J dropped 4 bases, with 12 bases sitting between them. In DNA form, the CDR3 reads TGTGCCAGCAGTCGGGCGGGGGGTAATCAGCCCCAGCATTTT. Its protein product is CASSRAGGNQPQHF.

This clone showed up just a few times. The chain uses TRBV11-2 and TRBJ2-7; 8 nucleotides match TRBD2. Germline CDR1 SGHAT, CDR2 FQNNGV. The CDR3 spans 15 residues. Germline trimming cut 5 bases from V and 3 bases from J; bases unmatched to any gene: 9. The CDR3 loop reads CASSTVPGLGYEQYF. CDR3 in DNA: TGTGCCAGCAGCACAGTACCGGGACTAGGCTACGAGCAGTACTTC.